The clone carrying this T cell receptor (beta chain) appeared once. Amplified TCR beta CDR3 regions derived from RNA transcripts. Carried out on the TCR CDR3, a first-round RT-PCR used the HTBI primer set. TCRdb re-called the multiplex PCR reads with MiXCR, one entry per CDR3 protein. Of a few hundred thousand distinct CDR3 sequences listed, approximately 17% are singletons. These data come from a study of T cells in Graves' hyperthyroidism and ophthalmopathy. V shed 8 bases, J shed 4 bases, and the junction held 6 bases outside the gene matches. CDR3 size: 14 residues. This clonotype was obtained from a young man with Graves' ophthalmopathy. The sequenced sample consisted of blood. The chain carries TRBV12-3 or TRBV12-4 and TRBJ2-2; 8 bases fit TRBD1. The CDR3 loop is CASRITGGTGELFF. Here the CDR3 DNA reads TGTGCCAGCCGTATAACAGGGGGCACCGGGGAGCTGTTTTTT.